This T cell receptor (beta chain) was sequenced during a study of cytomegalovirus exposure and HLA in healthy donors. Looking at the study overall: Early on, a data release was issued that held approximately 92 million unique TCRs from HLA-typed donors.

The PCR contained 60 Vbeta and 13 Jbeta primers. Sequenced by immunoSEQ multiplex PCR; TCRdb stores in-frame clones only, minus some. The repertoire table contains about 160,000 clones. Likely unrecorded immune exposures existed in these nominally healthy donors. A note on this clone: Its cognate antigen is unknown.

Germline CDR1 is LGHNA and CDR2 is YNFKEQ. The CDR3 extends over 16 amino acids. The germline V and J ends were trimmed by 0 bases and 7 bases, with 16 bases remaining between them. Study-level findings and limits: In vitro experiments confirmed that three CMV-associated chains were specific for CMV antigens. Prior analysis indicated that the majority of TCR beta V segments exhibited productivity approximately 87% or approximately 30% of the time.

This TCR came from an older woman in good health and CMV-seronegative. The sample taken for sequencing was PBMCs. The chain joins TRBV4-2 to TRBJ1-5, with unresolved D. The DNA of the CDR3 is TGTGCCAGCAGCCAAGATTGGGCACGGGGAAGGCAGCCCCAGCATTTT. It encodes CASSQDWARGRQPQHF.